Shown below are 14 T cell receptor beta chains from a single sample sequenced in a study of cytomegalovirus exposure and HLA in healthy donors. Primers included in the PCR were 60 Vbeta and 13 Jbeta primers. Assay used: immunoSEQ multiplex PCR; TCRdb lists only in-frame clones, some missing. The sample table sets out tens of thousands of clones. Sequenced: PBMCs. These receptors were collected from a male donor in good health and CMV-seronegative.

This chain connects TRBV6-5 to TRBJ2-4; 7 bases agree with TRBD2. CDR3 length: 13 amino acids. V dropped 0 bases and J dropped 9; count of bases not matched to a gene: 2. Per the germline V gene, CDR1 is MNHEY and CDR2 is SVGAGI. This chain's CDR3 is CASSYSWGGIQYF. CDR3 bases: TGTGCCAGCAGTTACTCATGGGGGGGCATTCAGTACTTC.

The genes are TRBV7-9 and TRBJ2-7, with 10 bases lining up with TRBD2. J gave up 3 bases and V 4 bases, and 6 bases lay outside the gene matches. This CDR3 is 15 amino acids long. Germline values: CDR1 SEHNR, CDR2 FQNEAQ (reference sequence). CDR3 sequence: CASSSGGTSVYEQYF. The DNA of the CDR3 is TGTGCCAGCAGCTCAGGAGGGACTAGCGTCTACGAGCAGTACTTC.

V and J are TRBV6-6 and TRBJ1-1; 8 bases agree with TRBD1. Looked up from germline, CDR1 is MNHNY and CDR2 is SVGAGI (reference sequence). V trimming: 6 bases; J trimming: 0 bases; junction bases outside the gene matches: 9. The CDR3 spans 16 residues. CDR3 protein: CASRNEKTGVNTEAFF. Here the CDR3 DNA reads TGTGCCAGCAGGAACGAGAAGACAGGGGTGAACACTGAAGCTTTCTTT.

The V and J genes are TRBV7-9 and TRBJ1-2; 7 nucleotides agree with TRBD1. V lost 2 bases and J lost 4; bases outside the gene matches: 7. The CDR3 is 15 residues long. The germline V gene has CDR1 SEHNR and CDR2 FQNEAQ (reference sequence). The CDR3 bases are TGTGCCAGCAGCTTAACAGGGGCTGGCGGCTATGGCTACACCTTC. Residues: CASSLTGAGGYGYTF.

The J gene is TRBJ1-3, the V gene TRBV18; 7 nucleotides align to TRBD1. The CDR3 has 19 residues. Germline V gives CDR1 KGHSH, CDR2 LQKENI. V lost 3 bases, J lost 0 bases, and 14 bases stayed unmatched. As DNA, the CDR3 is TGTGCCAGCTCACCGCTGCGGGACAGCGGGCCTCTCTCTGGAAACACCATATATTTT. Its translation is CASSPLRDSGPLSGNTIYF.

This sequence joins TRBV19 and TRBJ2-1, with D perhaps TRBD1 (6 bases). V lost 3 bases and J 3 bases, leaving 9 bases between the germline ends. Germline V gives CDR1 LNHDA, CDR2 SQIVND (reference sequence). The CDR3 has 14 amino acids. CDR3 sequence reads: CASSIDRIYNEQFF. DNA of the CDR3: TGTGCCAGTAGTATCGACAGGATCTACAATGAGCAGTTCTTC. Variable domain in full (rest from reference TRBV19 and TRBJ2-1): DGGITQSPKYLFRKEGQNVTLSCEQNLNHDAMYWYRQDPGQGLRLIYYSQIVNDFQKGDIAEGYSVSREKKESFPLTVTSAQKNPTAFYLCASSIDRIYNEQFFGPGTRLTVL.

CDR3 bases: TGTGCCAGCAGCCTACTAGCTGCAGATACGCAGTATTTT. Translating gives CASSLLAADTQYF. V is TRBV4-2 and J is TRBJ2-3, with D perhaps matching TRBD2 (6 bases). The CDR3 runs to 13 residues. Trimming removed 4 bases from V and 4 bases from J, with 9 bases in between. In germline, CDR1 is LGHNA, CDR2 YNFKEQ.

This chain joins TRBV2 and TRBJ2-3, with no clear D. V lost 6 bases, J lost 3 bases, and 7 bases lay in between. The CDR3 extends over 12 amino acids. The germline V gene has CDR1 SNHLY and CDR2 FYNNEI. CDR3 sequence reads: CASREYTDTQYF. As DNA, the CDR3 is TGTGCCAGCAGGGAATATACAGATACGCAGTATTTT.

V gene TRBV27 combines with J gene TRBJ2-7, with no clear D. CDR3 size: 12 residues. Trimming shortened V by 8 bases and J by 0 bases, and 8 bases separated the two germline ends. Germline V gives CDR1 MNHEY, CDR2 SMNVEV (reference sequence). DNA of the CDR3: TGTGCCAGCTTTTCTAGCTCCTACGAGCAGTACTTC. It is translated as CASFSSSYEQYF.

The J gene is TRBJ2-1, the V gene TRBV4-3, with 7 bases that match TRBD2. Per the germline V gene, CDR1 is LGHNA and CDR2 is YSLEER. Trimming took 4 bases from V and 0 from J; bases not matched to a gene: 9. The CDR3 length is 17 residues. The CDR3 region is CASSPDPAGISYNEQFF. As DNA, the CDR3 is TGCGCCAGCAGCCCCGACCCAGCGGGGATCTCCTACAATGAGCAGTTCTTC.

The chain combines TRBV4-2 with TRBJ2-7; TRBD2 might be the D (5 bases). Per germline, CDR1 LGHNA and CDR2 YNFKEQ. This CDR3 has 14 residues. Trimming removed 0 bases from V and 5 bases from J, with 11 bases in between. The CDR3 sequence is CASSQEHPGDEQYF. DNA for the CDR3: TGTGCCAGCAGCCAAGAACACCCCGGGGACGAGCAGTACTTC.

This chain's CDR3 is CASSLQTGYGYTF. The CDR3 nucleotides read TGTGCCAGCAGCTTGCAAACAGGGTATGGCTACACCTTC. The chain recombines TRBV7-2 with TRBJ1-2; weak D call: TRBD1 (6 bases). The CDR3 is 13 amino acids. CDR1 is SGHTA and CDR2 is FQGNSA in the germline V gene. Trimming cost V 3 bases and J 5 bases, with 10 bases left between them. The whole variable domain, remainder taken from reference TRBV7-2 and TRBJ1-2, is GAGVSQSPSNKVTEKGKDVELRCDPISGHTALYWYRQSLGQGLEFLIYFQGNSAPDKSGLPSDRFSAERTGGSVSTLTIQRTQQEDSAVYLCASSLQTGYGYTFGSGTRLTVV.

The chain combines TRBV5-6 with TRBJ1-4; 8 bases agree with TRBD1. Germline loops: CDR1 SGHDT, CDR2 YYEEEE. The CDR3 consists of 11 residues. V gave up 4 bases and J gave up 12 bases; unmatched junction bases: 2. For the CDR3, the DNA is TGTGCCAGCAGCGTACAGGGGGAACTGTTTTTT. This gives the protein CASSVQGELFF.

The J gene is TRBJ1-5, the V gene TRBV6-6, with a weak D call TRBD1 (5 bases). From germline, CDR1 is MNHNY and CDR2 SVGAGI (reference sequence). The CDR3 is made up of 14 amino acids. Trimming took 5 bases from V and 3 from J, leaving 11 bases between them. This CDR3 is CASSPSGNNQPQHF. For the CDR3, the DNA is TGTGCCAGCAGTCCGTCAGGGAACAATCAGCCCCAGCATTTT.